This T cell receptor (beta chain) was identified in a study of T cell clones after liver transplantation. For the study at large: As an antigen-independent comparator, third-party-reactive TCRbeta sequences came from pre-transplant mixed lymphocyte reactions. Blood was drawn pre-transplant, before withdrawal, and after full or failed withdrawal. Whole-study findings and limits: Low donor cell numbers restricted donor-reactive repertoire measurement in a couple of subjects.

The repertoire was sequenced with immunoSEQ multiplex PCR; TCRdb's copy has only in-frame clones and lacks some. Of approximately 9,300 clones in the sample, 72% were seen once. The germline V gene has CDR1 SGHNT and CDR2 YYREEE (reference sequence). The CDR3 totals 15 residues. The V segment lost 3 bases and the J segment 3 bases; nucleotides outside the gene matches: 7. Sorting of unstimulated PBMCs yielded separate CD3+CD4+ and CD3+CD8+ fractions. This clone ranks as medium-sized. Its antigen remains unidentified. Sequenced here: CD8+ T cells from blood, sampled at the approximately 16-month timepoint. The source of this sequence is a human patient who received a liver transplant. Some of the T cells may derive from the graft donor. The rearrangement uses TRBV5-4 and TRBJ1-2; 8 positions match TRBD1. The CDR3 loop reads CASSSSGGVYYGYTF. The CDR3 DNA reads TGTGCCAGCAGCTCGTCAGGGGGCGTGTACTATGGCTACACCTTC.